Below, 9 T cell receptor beta chains from the same sample are listed, as sequenced in a study of T cell responses to AZD1222 COVID-19 vaccine listed by TCRdb under 2021. Per the publication, the time point label means: baseline before first vaccination. The library came from the immunoSEQ multiplex PCR assay. The table comes from immuneACCESS by way of TCRdb, which keeps in-frame sequences with V and J called. Part of the clones is missing from these tables; in studies checked, under half for an unresolved V gene and the rest for unknown reasons. The sample yields 150,000 to 200,000 clones; about 90% were counted once. Around 5.8% of the sample lies in the top ten. This specimen was peripheral blood, taken on day 0 of AZD1222 vaccination. The origin of the receptors is an adult in good health.

The genes are TRBV4-2 and TRBJ1-4; 7 bases fit TRBD1. Germline lookup yields CDR1 LGHNA and CDR2 YNFKEQ. Trimming removed 1 base from V and 5 bases from J; junction bases left unmatched: 4. The CDR3 runs to 15 residues. CDR3 sequence reads: CASSQADRANEKLFF. Here the CDR3 DNA reads TGTGCCAGCAGCCAAGCTGACAGGGCCAATGAAAAACTGTTTTTT.

This chain uses TRBV5-1 with TRBJ1-4, with TRBD1 matching 8 bases. V shed 4 bases and J 0 bases; nucleotides not matched to a gene: 2. CDR1 and CDR2 from the germline V gene are SGHRS and YFSETQ. This CDR3 region has 15 residues. This chain's CDR3 is CASSVGQATNEKLFF. Written as DNA, the CDR3 is TGCGCCAGCAGCGTGGGACAGGCAACTAATGAAAAACTGTTTTTT. Full variable domain (missing parts from reference TRBV5-1 and TRBJ1-4): KAGVTQTPRYLIKTRGQQVTLSCSPISGHRSVSWYQQTPGQGLQFLFEYFSETQRNKGNFPGRFSGRQFSNSRSEMNVSTLELGDSALYLCASSVGQATNEKLFFGSGTQLSVL.

V and J are TRBV5-1 and TRBJ1-1; 7 bases line up with TRBD1. This CDR3 contains 16 residues. CDR1 and CDR2 (germline): SGHRS, YFSETQ. V was pared by 4 bases and J by 4 bases, with 13 bases of the junction left unmatched. CDR3 loop: CASSVRQGERGTEAFF. The CDR3 coding sequence is TGCGCCAGCAGCGTAAGACAGGGAGAGAGGGGCACTGAAGCTTTCTTT. Looking up the rest from reference TRBV5-1 and TRBJ1-1 gives the full variable domain: KAGVTQTPRYLIKTRGQQVTLSCSPISGHRSVSWYQQTPGQGLQFLFEYFSETQRNKGNFPGRFSGRQFSNSRSEMNVSTLELGDSALYLCASSVRQGERGTEAFFGQGTRLTVV.

This chain joins TRBV9 and TRBJ2-5; 12 bases line up with TRBD2. The germline V gene has CDR1 SGDLS and CDR2 YYNGEE. CDR3 length equals 16 residues. The V segment lost 0 bases and the J segment 5 bases; nucleotides outside the gene matches: 5. The CDR3 protein is CASSVGGTSGRETQYF. DNA for the CDR3: TGTGCCAGCAGCGTAGGGGGAACTAGCGGGAGGGAGACCCAGTACTTC.

This clone is a singleton in its sample. The rearrangement uses TRBV28 and TRBJ1-2; D may be TRBD1 (6 bases). CDR3 length: 14 residues. The germline V and J ends were trimmed by 8 bases and 6 bases, with 19 bases remaining between them. From germline, CDR1 is MDHEN and CDR2 SYDVKM. This CDR3 is CASWPGQGINGYTF. The CDR3 DNA reads as TGTGCCAGCTGGCCGGGGCAGGGGATCAATGGCTACACCTTC.

This chain links TRBV9 with TRBJ2-5; D remains ambiguous. The CDR3 length is 12 residues. CDR1 and CDR2 (germline): SGDLS, YYNGEE. V gave up 0 bases and J gave up 11 bases, with 11 bases separating them. The CDR3 region is CASSVAQIGQYF. In DNA form, the CDR3 reads TGTGCCAGCAGCGTAGCTCAAATAGGACAGTACTTC.

The V gene is TRBV28, the J gene TRBJ2-7, with 10 nucleotides matching TRBD2. Germline CDR1 and CDR2: MDHEN and SYDVKM. The CDR3 spans 14 residues. Trimming removed 6 bases from V and 3 bases from J; junction bases left unmatched: 5. The CDR3 region is CASSNLAGVYEQYF. DNA for the CDR3: TGTGCCAGCAGCAACCTAGCGGGAGTCTACGAGCAGTACTTC.

V and J are TRBV14 and TRBJ1-6; D gene unclear. The CDR3 is made up of 15 amino acids. V lost 0 bases and J 8 bases, leaving 11 bases between the germline ends. From germline, CDR1 is SGHDN and CDR2 FVKESK. This CDR3 is CASSQETGPHSPLHF. The CDR3 DNA is TGTGCCAGCAGCCAAGAGACCGGCCCTCATTCACCCCTCCACTTT.

The chain employs TRBV28 and TRBJ1-2; 7 bases are shared with TRBD1. CDR1 is MDHEN and CDR2 is SYDVKM in the germline V gene. Trimming at V came to 5 bases and at J to 4 bases, leaving 4 bases not matched to a gene. There are 13 residues in the CDR3. The CDR3 sequence is CASSPGDSYGYTF. The CDR3 DNA reads TGTGCCAGCAGTCCCGGGGACAGCTATGGCTACACCTTC.